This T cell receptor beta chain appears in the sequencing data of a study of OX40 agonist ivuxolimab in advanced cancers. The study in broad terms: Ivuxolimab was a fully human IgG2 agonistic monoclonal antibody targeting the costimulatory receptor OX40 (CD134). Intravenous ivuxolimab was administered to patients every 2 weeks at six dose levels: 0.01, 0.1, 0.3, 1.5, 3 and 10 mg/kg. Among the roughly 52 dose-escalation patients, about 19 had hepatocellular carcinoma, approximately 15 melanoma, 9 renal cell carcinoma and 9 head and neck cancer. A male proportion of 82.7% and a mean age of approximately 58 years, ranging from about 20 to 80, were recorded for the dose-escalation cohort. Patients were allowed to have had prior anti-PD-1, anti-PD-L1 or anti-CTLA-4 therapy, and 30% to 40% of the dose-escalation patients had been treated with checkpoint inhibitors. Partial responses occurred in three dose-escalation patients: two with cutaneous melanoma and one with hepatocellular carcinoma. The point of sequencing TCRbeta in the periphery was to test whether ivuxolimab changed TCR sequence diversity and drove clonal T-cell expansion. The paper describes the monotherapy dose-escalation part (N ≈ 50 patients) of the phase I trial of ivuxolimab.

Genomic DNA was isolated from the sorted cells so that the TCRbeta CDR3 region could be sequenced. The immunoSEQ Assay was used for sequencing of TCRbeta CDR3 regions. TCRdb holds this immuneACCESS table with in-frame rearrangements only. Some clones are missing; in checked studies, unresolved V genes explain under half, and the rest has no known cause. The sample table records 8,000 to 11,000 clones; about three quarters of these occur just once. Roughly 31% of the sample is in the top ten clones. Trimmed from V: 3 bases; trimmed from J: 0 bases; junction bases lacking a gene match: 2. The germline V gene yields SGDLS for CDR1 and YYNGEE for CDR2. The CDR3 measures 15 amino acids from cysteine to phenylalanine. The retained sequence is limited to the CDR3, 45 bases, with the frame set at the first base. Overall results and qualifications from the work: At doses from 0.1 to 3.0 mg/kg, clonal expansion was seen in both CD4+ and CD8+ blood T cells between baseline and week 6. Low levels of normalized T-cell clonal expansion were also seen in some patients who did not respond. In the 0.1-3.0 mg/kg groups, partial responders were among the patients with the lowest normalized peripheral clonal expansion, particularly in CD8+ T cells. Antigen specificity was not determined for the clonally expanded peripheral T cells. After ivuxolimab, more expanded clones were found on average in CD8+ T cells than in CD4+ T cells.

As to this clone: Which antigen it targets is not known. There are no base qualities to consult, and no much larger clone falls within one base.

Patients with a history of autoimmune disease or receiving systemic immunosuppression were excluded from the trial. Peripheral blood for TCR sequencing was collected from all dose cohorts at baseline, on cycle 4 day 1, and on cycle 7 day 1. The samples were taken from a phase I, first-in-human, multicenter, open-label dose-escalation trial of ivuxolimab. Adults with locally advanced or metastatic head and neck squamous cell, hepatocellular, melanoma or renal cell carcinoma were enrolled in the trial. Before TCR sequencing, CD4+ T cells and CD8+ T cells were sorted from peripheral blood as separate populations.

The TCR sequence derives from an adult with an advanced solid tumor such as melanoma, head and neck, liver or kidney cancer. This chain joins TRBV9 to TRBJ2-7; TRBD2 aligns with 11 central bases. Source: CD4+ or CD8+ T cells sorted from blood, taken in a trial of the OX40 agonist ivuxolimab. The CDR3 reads CASSEGTSGSYEQYF. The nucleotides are TGTGCCAGCAGCGAAGGGACTAGCGGCTCCTACGAGCAGTACTTC.